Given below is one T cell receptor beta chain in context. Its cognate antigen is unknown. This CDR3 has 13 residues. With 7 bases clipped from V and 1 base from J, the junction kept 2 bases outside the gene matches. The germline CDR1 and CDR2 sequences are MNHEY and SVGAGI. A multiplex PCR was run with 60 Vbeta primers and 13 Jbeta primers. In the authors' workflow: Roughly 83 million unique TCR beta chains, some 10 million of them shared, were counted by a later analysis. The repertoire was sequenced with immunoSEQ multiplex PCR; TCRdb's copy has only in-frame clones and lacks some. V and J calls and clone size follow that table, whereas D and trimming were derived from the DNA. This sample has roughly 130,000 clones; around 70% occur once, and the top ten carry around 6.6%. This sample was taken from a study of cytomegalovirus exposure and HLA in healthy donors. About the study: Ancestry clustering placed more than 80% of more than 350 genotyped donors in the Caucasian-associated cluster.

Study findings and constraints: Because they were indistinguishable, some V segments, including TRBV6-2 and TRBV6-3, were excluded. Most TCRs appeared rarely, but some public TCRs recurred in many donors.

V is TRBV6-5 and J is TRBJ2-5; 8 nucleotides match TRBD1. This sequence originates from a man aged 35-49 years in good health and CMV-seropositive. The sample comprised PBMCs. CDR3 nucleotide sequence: TGTGCCAGCATTGGACAGGGCCAAGAGACCCAGTACTTC. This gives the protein CASIGQGQETQYF.